This T cell receptor (beta chain) originates from a study of T cell responses to AZD1222 COVID-19 vaccine. Study conclusions and caveats: A mostly white British donor set with more females was recruited, and clonal diversity was possibly underestimated. All repertoire sampling was performed exclusively after the peak T cell response. The reported proportion of spike-specific TCRs targeting unmutated variant regions was nearly half. Dominant CD4 TCR responses targeted spike regions 160-218 and 743-854.

Clones were read by immunoSEQ multiplex PCR, and TCRdb kept only the in-frame ones, dropping some. The table has nearly 110,000 clones, about 89% seen once; the top ten hold 6% to 7%. The CDR3 is 14 amino acids. Germline values: CDR1 LGHNA, CDR2 YNFKEQ. With 3 bases clipped from V and 0 bases from J, the junction kept 1 base outside the gene matches. As for this clone: Antigen: not known.

Sample: peripheral blood, taken on day 0 of AZD1222 vaccination. V and J are TRBV4-2 and TRBJ1-1; 7 bases match TRBD1. The sequence was obtained from an adult in good health. CDR3 bases: TGTGCCAGCAGCCAGGGACAGATGAACACTGAAGCTTTCTTT. Translation: CASSQGQMNTEAFF.